Below, 26 T cell receptor beta chains from the same sample are listed, as sequenced in a study of T cell repertoires in cytomegalovirus infection. Their antigens remain unidentified. TCRdb used MiXCR to reprocess the reads, holding one entry per CDR3 protein. The sample lists some 800,000 distinct CDR3 sequences, around a third occurring once. Sequencing was performed on cultured CD8+ T cells from PBMCs, taken from culture after CMV antigen stimulation. The origin of the receptors is a human donor in good health (CMV status not recorded). Some clones in this sample may be carry-over from other donors' samples.

V and J are TRBV4-2 and TRBJ1-1; D not resolved. V was shortened by 0 bases and J by 4 bases, with 12 bases between the two germline ends. Germline V CDR1 and CDR2: LGHNA, YNFKEQ. CDR3 length: 15 amino acids. CDR3 in DNA: TGTGCCAGCAGCCAAGAGGCCCCACAGCCCACTGAAGCTTTCTTT. It codes for CASSQEAPQPTEAFF.

This chain links TRBV13 with TRBJ2-2; D not resolved. Per germline, CDR1 PRHDT and CDR2 FYEKMQ (reference sequence). This CDR3 has 13 residues. Trimming took 8 bases from V and 3 from J, leaving 10 bases between them. The DNA of the CDR3 is TGTGCCAGCGAGCTCGGGTACACCGGGGAGCTGTTTTTT. It translates to CASELGYTGELFF.

The chain is built from TRBV11-2 and TRBJ1-2; D unresolved. CDR3 length: 15 residues. Trimming left V 0 bases short and J 4 bases short, with 12 bases between. Germline loops: CDR1 SGHAT, CDR2 FQNNGV. For the CDR3, the DNA is TGTGCCAGCAGCTTAGATGGTAGCAGTTTCTATGGCTACACCTTC. Translating gives CASSLDGSSFYGYTF.

Worth noting for this clonotype: One end of the junction is discordant with germline, which a read error may explain. This chain uses TRBV7-6 with TRBJ1-1, with 7 bases lining up with TRBD1. CDR3 length equals 17 residues. The germline gives CDR1 SGHVS, CDR2 FNYEAQ. In DNA, the CDR3 is TGTGCCAGCAGCTTCGGGACAGACCCTTTAATGAACAATGAAGCTTTCTTT. Amino acids: CASSFGTDPLMNNEAFF. The full variable domain, rest sourced from reference TRBV7-6 and TRBJ1-1, is GAGVSQSPRYKVTKRGQDVALRCDPISGHVSLYWYRQALGQGPEFLTYFNYEAQQDKSGLPNDRFSAERPEGSISTLTIQRTEQRDSAMYRCASSFGTDPLMNNEAFFGQGTRLTVV.

This clonotype has just a few counts. The chain joins TRBV6-2 or TRBV6-3 to TRBJ1-1, with 8 bases that match TRBD1. Germline CDR1 reads MNHEY; CDR2 reads SVGEGT. This CDR3 comprises 13 residues. Losses at the gene ends were 7 bases for V and 6 bases for J; bases not matched to a gene: 7. The DNA of the CDR3 is TGTGCCAGCATCAGACAGGGGCGCCCTGAAGCTTTCTTT. Its protein is CASIRQGRPEAFF.

The chain recombines TRBV27 with TRBJ2-2; 7 bases agree with TRBD1. V shed 5 bases, J shed 2 bases, and the junction held 8 bases outside the gene matches. CDR1 MNHEY and CDR2 SMNVEV come from the germline V gene (reference sequence). This CDR3 is built from 16 residues. The CDR3 bases are TGTGCCAGCAGTATTTACCGGACAGGCAACACCGGGGAGCTGTTTTTT. This translates into CASSIYRTGNTGELFF.

This clonotype has just one count. This chain joins TRBV7-9 and TRBJ2-2; D not resolved. CDR1 is SEHNR, CDR2 FQNEAQ, per germline (reference sequence). V lost 5 bases and J 2 bases, leaving 15 bases between the germline ends. The CDR3 has 16 residues. The CDR3 protein is CASSLISVGNTGELFF. Written as DNA, the CDR3 is TGTGCCAGCAGCCTTATCTCGGTGGGCAACACCGGGGAGCTGTTTTTT.

V usage is TRBV7-9 and J usage is TRBJ1-1, with D hard to call. This CDR3 comprises 14 residues. Trimming took 1 base from V and 2 from J, leaving 8 bases between them. Germline lookup yields CDR1 SEHNR and CDR2 FQNEAQ (reference sequence). The CDR3, as DNA: TGTGCCAGCAGCTTAGTGGAGGATAACACTGAAGCTTTCTTT. It yields the protein CASSLVEDNTEAFF.

This clonotype was counted between two and nine times. The J gene is TRBJ2-7, the V gene TRBV29-1; 9 positions agree with TRBD1. The CDR3 extends over 14 amino acids. Germline V CDR1 and CDR2: SQVTM, ANQGSEA. V trimming: 2 bases; J trimming: 2 bases; junction bases outside the gene matches: 4. DNA of the CDR3: TGCAGCGTTGAAAGCGGGACAGGGACCTACGAGCAGTACTTC. Translated, it gives CSVESGTGTYEQYF.

This clonotype was seen many times. The chain couples TRBV12-3 or TRBV12-4 to TRBJ1-1; 9 bases agree with TRBD1. The CDR3 length is 14 residues. Trimming at V came to 6 bases and at J to 5 bases, leaving 7 bases not matched to a gene. The CDR3 DNA is TGTGCCAGCAGCACGACAGGGGGTCGGACTGAAGCTTTCTTT. This gives the protein CASSTTGGRTEAFF.

As to this clonotype: One junction end disagrees with the germline gene, perhaps due to a read error. CDR3 region: CSSSLIRDDTQYF. The CDR3 DNA sequence: TGTTCCAGCAGTTTGATACGTGATGATACGCAGTATTTT. V and J are TRBV27 and TRBJ2-3; no firm D call. CDR3 length: 13 amino acids. Germline V gene sequence: CDR1 MNHEY, CDR2 SMNVEV (reference sequence).

This clonotype was found many times. The chain links TRBV12-3 or TRBV12-4 to TRBJ1-1, with a weak D call TRBD1 (5 bases). V was cut by 2 bases and J by 10 bases, with 11 bases left in between. The CDR3 has 12 residues. This CDR3 is CASSLTGRGAFF. CDR3 bases: TGTGCCAGCAGTTTAACGGGTAGGGGAGCTTTCTTT.

This clonotype was counted only a few times. The chain carries TRBV6-1 and TRBJ1-1; D possibly corresponds to TRBD1 (5 bases). The CDR3 length is 16 residues. Germline V gives CDR1 MNHNS, CDR2 SASEGT. The germline V and J ends were trimmed by 3 bases and 0 bases, with 14 bases remaining between them. In DNA form, the CDR3 reads TGTGCCAGCAGTGATCTAGACGGGACCATGAACACTGAAGCTTTCTTT. Encoded protein: CASSDLDGTMNTEAFF.

The rearrangement uses TRBV10-3 and TRBJ1-6, with D hard to call. The CDR3 loop spans 14 amino acids. Trimming took 2 bases from V and 9 from J, leaving 11 bases between them. Per germline, CDR1 ENHRY and CDR2 SYGVKD. The CDR3 loop reads CAISEKEGPSPLHF. In DNA form, the CDR3 reads TGTGCCATCAGTGAGAAGGAGGGCCCTTCACCCCTCCACTTT.

This chain connects TRBV6-2 or TRBV6-3 to TRBJ1-2; D not certain. Germline V gene lookup returns CDR1 MNHEY and CDR2 SVGEGT. V was trimmed by 7 bases and J by 1 base, leaving 16 bases between them. This CDR3 comprises 15 residues. The CDR3 loop is CASKRENGLNYGYTF. CDR3 sequence (DNA): TGTGCCAGCAAAAGAGAAAACGGGCTTAACTATGGCTACACCTTC.

This clonotype was picked up one time. This chain uses TRBV27 with TRBJ2-6, with no clear D. This CDR3 has 14 amino acids. Germline lookup yields CDR1 MNHEY and CDR2 SMNVEV (reference sequence). Trimming took 8 bases from V and 2 from J, leaving 10 bases between them. The CDR3 nucleotides are TGTGCCAGCGGCGGTTTGGCTGGGGCCAACGTCCTGACTTTC. This codes for CASGGLAGANVLTF.

Many counts were recorded for this clonotype. The chain links TRBV4-1 to TRBJ1-2, with 9 nucleotides matching TRBD1. Germline V gives CDR1 MGHRA, CDR2 YSYEKL. CDR3 length equals 14 residues. V lost 1 base, J lost 3 bases, and 0 bases stayed unmatched. CDR3 DNA: TGCGCCAGCAGCCAAGGGACAGGGGACTATGGCTACACCTTC. This encodes CASSQGTGDYGYTF.

This clonotype came up a few times. This chain connects TRBV6-2 or TRBV6-3 to TRBJ2-5; 10 bases are a match to TRBD1. Germline CDR1 is MNHEY and CDR2 is SVGEGT. V lost 6 bases and J lost 4; bases outside the gene matches: 8. The CDR3 sequence is 15 residues long. CDR3 coding DNA: TGTGCCAGCAGCCGTGGACAGGGGGAGGGAGAGACCCAGTACTTC. It codes for CASSRGQGEGETQYF.

The J gene is TRBJ1-2, the V gene TRBV12-3 or TRBV12-4; D not certain. The CDR3 contains 11 residues. Trimming shortened V by 6 bases and J by 1 base, and 3 bases separated the two germline ends. CDR3 coding DNA: TGTGCCAGCAGCAATAACTATGGCTACACCTTC. Translating gives CASSNNYGYTF.

This clonotype was detected a few times. This sequence joins TRBV7-6 and TRBJ2-5; 7 nucleotides match TRBD2. CDR1 SGHVS and CDR2 FNYEAQ come from the germline V gene. There are 16 residues in the CDR3. J was trimmed by 2 bases and V by 3 bases; bases with no gene match: 9. CDR3 amino acids: CASSFLGLVKQETQYF. DNA for the CDR3: TGTGCCAGCAGCTTCCTAGGACTAGTAAAGCAAGAGACCCAGTACTTC.

This rearrangement joins TRBV29-1 to TRBJ1-2, with a weak D call TRBD1 (5 bases). CDR3 size: 13 residues. Trimming cost V 6 bases and J 3 bases, with 14 bases left between them. The germline V gene encodes CDR1 SQVTM and CDR2 ANQGSEA. CDR3 residues: CSVGGDSYYGYTF. DNA for the CDR3: TGCAGCGTCGGAGGGGACTCCTACTATGGCTACACCTTC.

The chain joins TRBV11-1 to TRBJ2-3; no definite D call. CDR3 length equals 14 residues. Germline CDR1 and CDR2: SGHAT and FQDESV (reference sequence). V gave up 6 bases and J gave up 2 bases, with 12 bases separating them. CDR3 sequence (DNA): TGTGCCAGCAGATCCAGGATATACACAGATACGCAGTATTTT. Amino acids: CASRSRIYTDTQYF.

This clonotype was detected ten times or more. V and J are TRBV28 and TRBJ2-5; D is undetermined. There are 15 residues in the CDR3. V lost 5 bases to trimming and J lost 4 bases, with 17 bases between them. Germline V gives CDR1 MDHEN, CDR2 SYDVKM. CDR3 coding DNA: TGTGCCAGCAGTGCTTCTCGAAGATTACGAGAGACCCAGTACTTC. This codes for CASSASRRLRETQYF.

This clonotype has a handful of counts. The chain links TRBV12-3 or TRBV12-4 to TRBJ2-5; the match to TRBD2 covers 11 bases. The junction had 11 bases not matched to a gene; V was cut back by 3 bases and J by 2 bases. The CDR3 runs 18 residues. CDR3 sequence reads: CASSFSLPTSGEQETQYF. DNA for the CDR3: TGTGCCAGCAGTTTTTCCCTCCCGACTAGCGGGGAACAAGAGACCCAGTACTTC.

The CDR3 DNA sequence: TGTGCCAGCAGCTTATTCCAGGGGACGGACGGCTACACCTTC. It translates to CASSLFQGTDGYTF. The rearrangement uses TRBV11-3 and TRBJ1-2; tentatively, D is TRBD1 (6 bases). V gave up 2 bases and J gave up 8 bases, with 15 bases separating them. CDR3 length: 14 residues. CDR1 is SGHNT and CDR2 is YENEEA in the germline V gene.

J is TRBJ1-5 and V is TRBV28; TRBD1 might be the D (6 bases). Between the trimmed V and J ends, which lost 4 bases and 1 base, there was a span of 14 bases. Germline V gene sequence: CDR1 MDHEN, CDR2 SYDVKM. This CDR3 is built from 16 residues. CDR3 coding DNA: TGTGCCAGCAGTTCGGACAGATTGAGAAGCAATCAGCCCCAGCATTTT. It is translated as CASSSDRLRSNQPQHF.